These T cell receptor beta chains were read from a single sample in a study of T cells in Graves' hyperthyroidism and ophthalmopathy. TCRdb reprocessed the multiplex PCR reads via MiXCR and lists one record per CDR3 protein. The sample lists about 560,000 distinct CDR3 sequences, about a sixth seen once, with approximately 7% in the top ten. Source material: blood. These receptors all come from a woman younger than 45 with Graves' hyperthyroidism. Both conserved end residues are part of each CDR3. D genes are given only for firm matches.

v_call: TRBV12-3/TRBV12-4; d_call: TRBD2; cdr3_aa: CASRMSSGSYNEQFF
v_call: TRBV19; d_call: TRBD2; cdr3_aa: CATRVGTSGSEGQFF
v_call: TRBV9; d_call: -; cdr3_aa: CASSVVDKGSTNYGYTF
v_call: TRBV25-1; d_call: TRBD1; cdr3_aa: CASSERQGQETQYF
v_call: TRBV28; d_call: TRBD2; cdr3_aa: CASSLPGTSGEQYF
v_call: TRBV29-1; d_call: -; cdr3_aa: CSVEGVENIQYF
v_call: TRBV19; d_call: -; cdr3_aa: CASSPRLRYYEQYF
v_call: TRBV2; d_call: -; cdr3_aa: CANSPGTNTGELFF
v_call: TRBV10-1; d_call: TRBD1; cdr3_aa: CASNQLVQGATTEAFF
v_call: TRBV5-1; d_call: -; cdr3_aa: CASSLAKGQGYNEQFF
v_call: TRBV28; d_call: TRBD2; cdr3_aa: CASSFLPLAAHSYNEQFF
v_call: TRBV28; d_call: -; cdr3_aa: CASTVSGELFF
v_call: TRBV9; d_call: TRBD1; cdr3_aa: CASSQPGQGNEQFF
v_call: TRBV20-1; d_call: TRBD1; cdr3_aa: CSASDRGSYEQYF
v_call: TRBV29-1; d_call: -; cdr3_aa: CSVGPYVRTEAFF
v_call: TRBV7-6; d_call: -; cdr3_aa: CASILYVYRFAEKLFF
v_call: TRBV11-3; d_call: TRBD2; cdr3_aa: CASSFGVVAGNSTDTQYF
v_call: TRBV29-1; d_call: TRBD2; cdr3_aa: CSVDSSGMGIYF
v_call: TRBV10-3; d_call: -; cdr3_aa: CAISESRTAGNTEAFF
v_call: TRBV5-1; d_call: TRBD2; cdr3_aa: CASSLASSGRAIPYEQYF
v_call: TRBV11-2; d_call: -; cdr3_aa: CASSSSAHNEQFF
v_call: TRBV12-3/TRBV12-4; d_call: TRBD1; cdr3_aa: CASRAGTGPYEQYF
v_call: TRBV7-3; d_call: -; cdr3_aa: CASSTQRNTEAFF
v_call: TRBV27; d_call: -; cdr3_aa: CASSVPGDEQFF
v_call: TRBV7-2; d_call: TRBD1; cdr3_aa: CASSGSAGGIGGYTF
v_call: TRBV6-1; d_call: -; cdr3_aa: CASSGAGDYEQYF
v_call: TRBV27; d_call: -; cdr3_aa: CASRGTQFPYEQYF
v_call: TRBV7-2; d_call: -; cdr3_aa: CASSFPMGNTEAFF
v_call: TRBV12-3/TRBV12-4; d_call: -; cdr3_aa: CASSKVPVANVLTF
v_call: TRBV3-1; d_call: TRBD2; cdr3_aa: CASSQDAGRGNIQYF
v_call: TRBV14; d_call: -; cdr3_aa: CASSQVRGLNTEAFF
v_call: TRBV29-1; d_call: TRBD2; cdr3_aa: CSVGGAGGPNEQFF
v_call: TRBV5-5; d_call: -; cdr3_aa: CASSPAWVLQAFF
v_call: TRBV7-2; d_call: -; cdr3_aa: CASSLGLGRPNTEAFF
v_call: TRBV20-1; d_call: -; cdr3_aa: CSARGSDGADTQYF
v_call: TRBV30; d_call: -; cdr3_aa: CAWNRENSYEQYF
v_call: TRBV27; d_call: TRBD1; cdr3_aa: CASSDRRTGPDTQYF
v_call: TRBV20-1; d_call: TRBD2; cdr3_aa: CSASRLAAYEQYF
v_call: TRBV30; d_call: -; cdr3_aa: CAWSNWDRQFF
v_call: TRBV12-3/TRBV12-4; d_call: TRBD1; cdr3_aa: CASSPGTVNMGELFF
v_call: TRBV27; d_call: -; cdr3_aa: CASRTYNEQFF
v_call: TRBV30; d_call: -; cdr3_aa: CAWSVVGRGYNEQFF
v_call: TRBV4-1; d_call: -; cdr3_aa: CASSQERGTSSYEQYF
v_call: TRBV5-1; d_call: TRBD1; cdr3_aa: CASSPGGLNTEAFF
v_call: TRBV15; d_call: -; cdr3_aa: CVTSRDDGATNEKLFF
v_call: TRBV20-1; d_call: -; cdr3_aa: CSATRSQIQETQYF
v_call: TRBV10-3; d_call: -; cdr3_aa: CAITERALEYQETQYF
v_call: TRBV5-1; d_call: TRBD1; cdr3_aa: CASSGPGQGSEAFF
v_call: TRBV7-3; d_call: TRBD2; cdr3_aa: CASSPTRLIPTSGRSTGELFF